These 26 T cell receptor beta chains share one sample of origin, sequenced in a study of blood T cell repertoires in COVID-19. Clones were sequenced by immunoSEQ multiplex PCR, and TCRdb holds only the in-frame ones, with some missing. The repertoire holds 150,000 to 200,000 clones, with 75% to 95% as singletons. Source material: peripheral blood. Receptors originate from a man aged 45-60 years with acute or convalescent COVID-19.

The V gene is TRBV11-3, the J gene TRBJ2-3, with a possible D match to TRBD2 (7 bases). The CDR3 spans 14 residues. The V end lost 1 base, the J end lost 5 bases, and 10 bases lay between the germline ends. CDR1 is SGHNT, CDR2 YENEEA, per germline. Here the CDR3 reads CASSLGGGGDTQYF. The CDR3 DNA reads as TGTGCCAGCAGCTTAGGAGGGGGGGGAGATACGCAGTATTTT.

This chain links TRBV10-3 with TRBJ1-3; weak D call: TRBD1 (5 bases). Germline CDR1 and CDR2: ENHRY and SYGVKD. Trimming cost V 3 bases and J 9 bases, with 12 bases left between them. This CDR3 spans 13 amino acids. The chain's CDR3 is CAISDGAGRTIYF. The CDR3 DNA follows: TGTGCCATCAGTGACGGGGCGGGGCGCACCATATATTTT.

The V call is TRBV20-1, the J call TRBJ1-5; possible D gene TRBD1, 5 bases. The length of the CDR3 is 14 residues. V was trimmed by 3 bases and J by 5 bases, leaving 14 bases between them. CDR1 and CDR2 (germline): DFQATT, SNEGSKA (reference sequence). The CDR3 bases are TGCAGTGCTAGTGACGGTGTGGGGCATCAGCCCCAGCATTTT. The encoded protein is CSASDGVGHQPQHF.

The chain joins TRBV12-2 to TRBJ2-7; TRBD1, as called in the table, went unchecked against the DNA. TRBV12-2 counts as a pseudogene. The CDR3 sequence is 15 residues long. The DNA of the CDR3 is TGTGCAAGTCGCCCCCCGATGGCTGGGCTTAGGGAGCAGTACGTC. Its translation: CASRPPMAGLREQYV.

As for this clone: The junction differs from germline at one of its ends, possibly a read error. The chain uses TRBV5-4 and TRBJ1-1; 9 nucleotides agree with TRBD1. This CDR3 has 15 residues. Germline V lookup: CDR1 SGHNT, CDR2 YYREEE (reference sequence). CDR3 DNA: TGTGCCAGCAGCGTACAGGGGGCGCGGGGACCTGAGGCTTTCTTT. Its protein product is CASSVQGARGPEAFF.

V gene TRBV29-1 combines with J gene TRBJ2-1, with TRBD2 identical over 7 bases. Trimming removed 6 bases from V and 7 bases from J; junction bases left unmatched: 12. The CDR3 sequence is 14 residues long. Germline CDR1 is SQVTM and CDR2 is ANQGSEA. The DNA for the CDR3 is TGCAGCGTCATATTCGGGGGGTATGCGAATGAGCAGTTCTTC. Translated: CSVIFGGYANEQFF.

This chain connects TRBV7-9 to TRBJ1-1, with D possibly TRBD1 on 6 matching bases. Germline V gives CDR1 SEHNR, CDR2 FQNEAQ (reference sequence). The V gene lost 5 bases and the J gene lost 4 bases, with 8 bases spanning the gap. CDR3 length: 12 residues. This chain's CDR3 is CASSQQGTEAFF. The CDR3, as DNA: TGTGCCAGCAGCCAACAGGGCACTGAAGCTTTCTTT.

The chain is built from TRBV10-1 and TRBJ2-1; TRBD2 agrees at 14 bases. Looked up from germline, CDR1 is WNHNN and CDR2 is SYGVQD (reference sequence). Trimming took 4 bases from V and 8 from J; bases not matched to a gene: 4. This CDR3 is 15 amino acids long. CDR3 nucleotides: TGCGCCAGCAGTGCTGGGACTAGCGGGAGCCATGAGCAGTTCTTC. Protein product: CASSAGTSGSHEQFF.

The chain combines TRBV28 with TRBJ2-6; TRBD1 might be the D (6 bases). Germline V gene lookup returns CDR1 MDHEN and CDR2 SYDVKM. There are 18 residues in the CDR3. V was shortened by 5 bases and J by 0 bases, with 17 bases between the two germline ends. This CDR3 reads CASSVVGQRSSGANVLTF. The CDR3 bases are TGTGCCAGCAGTGTAGTAGGACAGAGAAGCTCTGGGGCCAACGTCCTGACTTTC.

The chain uses TRBV11-2 and TRBJ2-7; 12 positions agree with TRBD1. Germline assignment: CDR1 SGHAT and CDR2 FQNNGV. The CDR3 covers 16 residues. Unmatched junction bases numbered 13, after V lost 6 bases and J lost 7 bases. The DNA for the CDR3 is TGTGCCAGCAGTCAACAGCCGGGACAGGGGGCTCTGGAGCAGTACTTC. Translating it yields CASSQQPGQGALEQYF.

V and J are TRBV5-1 and TRBJ1-2, with 8 bases identical to TRBD1. This CDR3 is 17 amino acids long. The J segment lost 2 bases and the V segment lost 0 bases, leaving 9 bases of the junction unmatched. Germline V lookup: CDR1 SGHRS, CDR2 YFSETQ. In nucleotides, the CDR3 is TGCGCCAGCAGCTTGGCCGAGACAGGGGCCGTGAACTATGGCTACACCTTC. Protein product: CASSLAETGAVNYGYTF.

This chain joins TRBV27 and TRBJ2-5; 7 bases line up with TRBD2. Germline V gene data show CDR1 as MNHEY and CDR2 as SMNVEV (reference sequence). The CDR3 covers 15 residues. V shed 0 bases, J shed 5 bases, and the junction held 6 bases outside the gene matches. CDR3 DNA sequence: TGTGCCAGCAGTTTATCTGCGGGAGCGGCTGAGACCCAGTACTTC. Amino acids: CASSLSAGAAETQYF.

The gene calls are TRBV14 and TRBJ2-2, with 10 bases identical to TRBD2. The CDR3 consists of 17 residues. V shed 3 bases, J shed 8 bases, and the junction held 12 bases outside the gene matches. From germline, CDR1 is SGHDN and CDR2 FVKESK. The chain's CDR3 is CASSQYQGLANSGELFF. Written as DNA, the CDR3 is TGTGCCAGCAGCCAGTACCAGGGACTAGCGAACTCGGGGGAGCTGTTTTTT.

The V and J genes are TRBV27 and TRBJ2-1; 12 bases line up with TRBD2. Germline lookup yields CDR1 MNHEY and CDR2 SMNVEV (reference sequence). V shed 5 bases and J 2 bases; nucleotides not matched to a gene: 19. The CDR3 spans 21 residues. The CDR3 bases are TGTGCCAGCAGTCCTTTCCTTACTAGCGGGGGGCCCCACATCGCCTACAATGAGCAGTTCTTC. Its translation is CASSPFLTSGGPHIAYNEQFF.

V gene TRBV2 combines with J gene TRBJ1-2; D is perhaps TRBD1 (6 bases). The V end lost 7 bases, the J end lost 3 bases, and 12 bases lay between the germline ends. The germline CDR1 and CDR2 sequences are SNHLY and FYNNEI. The CDR3 is made up of 13 amino acids. CDR3 DNA sequence: TGTGCCAGCACCGACAGGTCTTACTATGGCTACACCTTC. This sequence encodes CASTDRSYYGYTF.

The gene calls are TRBV5-1 and TRBJ2-7; 8 positions match TRBD2. The CDR3 length is 12 residues. The trim removed 7 bases at V and 4 bases at J, leaving 4 bases unmatched. Per the germline V gene, CDR1 is SGHRS and CDR2 is YFSETQ. The CDR3 coding sequence is TGCGCCAGCGGGCCTAGCGGGTACGAGCAGTACTTC. It codes for CASGPSGYEQYF.

J is TRBJ1-4 and V is TRBV28; D gene unclear. This CDR3 has 13 amino acids. Germline loops: CDR1 MDHEN, CDR2 SYDVKM. Trimming left V 7 bases short and J 3 bases short, with 9 bases between. The CDR3 is CASMSPANEKLFF. CDR3 nucleotide sequence: TGTGCCAGCATGAGTCCGGCTAATGAAAAACTGTTTTTT. The whole variable domain, remainder taken from reference TRBV28 and TRBJ1-4, is DVKVTQSSRYLVKRTGEKVFLECVQDMDHENMFWYRQDPGLGLRLIYFSYDVKMKEKGDIPEGYSVSREKKERFSLILESASTNQTSMYLCASMSPANEKLFFGSGTQLSVL.

The chain recombines TRBV5-1 with TRBJ2-7; maybe TRBD2 (5 bases). Germline CDR1 and CDR2: SGHRS and YFSETQ. V was clipped by 0 bases and J by 2 bases, with 12 bases between them. The CDR3 has 15 amino acids. The CDR3 DNA is TGCGCCAGCAGCTTGGCCGGTGTGGGAGCCTACGAGCAGTACTTC. Protein product: CASSLAGVGAYEQYF.

The table lists this clone with a few counts. This chain links TRBV19 with TRBJ2-7; tentative D call: TRBD2 (6 bases). The CDR3 covers 14 residues. Germline assignment: CDR1 LNHDA and CDR2 SQIVND (reference sequence). V dropped 6 bases and J dropped 0 bases, with 12 bases sitting between them. The CDR3 DNA reads TGTGCCAGTAGCCGGTCGGGAGACTCCTACGAGCAGTACTTC. Its translation is CASSRSGDSYEQYF.

This CDR3 is CASRLQGWTSGRALDEQFF. The CDR3 DNA follows: TGTGCCAGCAGGCTCCAGGGCTGGACTAGCGGGAGGGCCTTGGATGAGCAGTTCTTC. The rearrangement links TRBV27 to TRBJ2-1, with TRBD2 matching 15 bases. CDR3 size: 19 residues. The V gene end was trimmed by 6 bases and the J gene end by 8 bases; junction bases not matched to a gene: 17. Germline CDR1 and CDR2: MNHEY and SMNVEV (reference sequence).

The chain uses TRBV5-1 and TRBJ1-2; 10 nucleotides match TRBD1. After removal of 2 bases from V and 3 bases from J, the junction contained 4 bases not matched to a gene. Germline values: CDR1 SGHRS, CDR2 YFSETQ. The CDR3 is 15 amino acids. This chain's CDR3 is CASSFDRGQYYGYTF. DNA for the CDR3: TGCGCCAGCAGCTTCGACAGGGGGCAGTACTATGGCTACACCTTC.

As DNA, the CDR3 is TGTGCCAGCAGCTTGAGACGGGACTATAATTCACCCCTCCACTTT. It encodes CASSLRRDYNSPLHF. The V gene is TRBV5-6, the J gene TRBJ1-6; unclear D gene. The V end was cut by 1 base, the J end by 3 bases, with 8 bases between. Germline V gene sequence: CDR1 SGHDT, CDR2 YYEEEE. This CDR3 region has 15 residues.

The chain links TRBV28 to TRBJ1-2; D gene uncertain. The CDR3 sequence is 12 residues long. The ends were cut back, 6 bases at V and 4 bases at J, with 9 bases in the middle. Looked up from germline, CDR1 is MDHEN and CDR2 is SYDVKM. The CDR3 is CASSLRGYGYTF. The CDR3 DNA follows: TGTGCCAGCAGCCTCCGGGGCTATGGCTACACCTTC.

The V and J genes are TRBV18 and TRBJ2-5; 9 bases map to TRBD1. This CDR3 region has 14 residues. The junction had 7 bases not matched to a gene; V was cut back by 6 bases and J by 5 bases. Looked up from germline, CDR1 is KGHSH and CDR2 is LQKENI. Written as DNA, the CDR3 is TGTGCCAGCTCTGGACAGGGGATAGTGGAGACCCAGTACTTC. Residues: CASSGQGIVETQYF.

The CDR3 region has the DNA TGTGCCAGTAGTGGATCGGGACAGATCTATGGCTACACCTTC. This codes for CASSGSGQIYGYTF. This sequence joins TRBV19 and TRBJ1-2; 7 bases agree with TRBD1. Germline values: CDR1 LNHDA, CDR2 SQIVND (reference sequence). There are 14 residues in the CDR3. The V segment lost 5 bases and the J segment 4 bases; nucleotides outside the gene matches: 7.

The chain recombines TRBV7-2 with TRBJ1-2, with 7 bases fitting TRBD1. In germline, CDR1 is SGHTA, CDR2 FQGNSA. The CDR3 is 14 amino acids. Unmatched junction bases numbered 10, after V lost 5 bases and J lost 7 bases. DNA for the CDR3: TGTGCCAGCAGCCCCGGGACAGTCGTAAGTGGCTACACCTTC. This sequence encodes CASSPGTVVSGYTF.